This is a list of T cell receptor beta chains from one sample in a study of human T cells and chemical hapten exposure. In TCRdb, the RACE reads were re-called with MiXCR into one record per CDR3 protein. The sample has roughly 200,000 distinct CDR3 sequences; under 25% are singletons. Sequenced here: whole blood, sampled in connection with sensitization to the hapten diphenylcyclopropenone (DPC). The source of these receptors is a woman in her forties or fifties with alopecia areata. Some clones in this sample may be carry-over from other donors' samples. Both conserved end residues are part of each CDR3. A D gene is named only where the DNA matches it firmly. Clone sizes are given selectively: once, few, many, or a class where the clone is expanded.

d_call,v_call,clone_size,j_call,cdr3_nt,cdr3_aa
NA,TRBV27,NA,TRBJ2-5,TGTGCCAGCAGTTTACATGACAGAAAAGAGACCCAGTACTTC,CASSLHDRKETQYF
NA,TRBV7-9,many,TRBJ2-5,TGTGCCAGCAGCTTGTCGAATATGGGGGAGGTTAGAGAGACCCAGTACTTC,CASSLSNMGEVRETQYF
TRBD1,TRBV6-1,few,TRBJ2-7,TGTGCCAGCAGTGAACAGCCGGGACAGGAGTACGAGCAGTACTTC,CASSEQPGQEYEQYF
NA,TRBV11-2,few,TRBJ2-7,TGTGCCAGCAGCTCCCTCACTTACTCCTACGAGCAGTACTTC,CASSSLTYSYEQYF
NA,TRBV2,NA,TRBJ1-5,TGTGCCAGCAGACTACGGACAGCCGCGGATCAGCCCCAGCATTTT,CASRLRTAADQPQHF
TRBD1,TRBV5-1,NA,TRBJ1-5,TGCGCCAGCAGCCCGGGACAGGGGAACAATCAGCCCCAGCATTTT,CASSPGQGNNQPQHF
NA,TRBV14,many,TRBJ1-1,TGTGCCAGCAGCCGAGGAAGTAACACTGAAGCTTTCTTT,CASSRGSNTEAFF
TRBD2,TRBV5-4,once,TRBJ2-2,TGTGCCAGCAGCTTAGGCGGGAGGGACACCGGGGAGCTGTTTTTT,CASSLGGRDTGELFF
TRBD1,TRBV12-3/TRBV12-4,few,TRBJ2-3,TGTGCCAGCAGTCTGACAGGGACGACAGATACGCAGTATTTT,CASSLTGTTDTQYF
TRBD1,TRBV5-1,few,TRBJ2-7,TGCGCCAGCAGCTTTGGGGGACAGGGCTACGAGCAGTACTTC,CASSFGGQGYEQYF
TRBD1,TRBV12-3/TRBV12-4,few,TRBJ1-5,TGTGCCAGCAGTTACCGGGACAGGGGCCTTAGCAATCAGCCCCAGCATTTT,CASSYRDRGLSNQPQHF
NA,TRBV27,NA,TRBJ2-1,TGTGCCAGCAGAACCCCGATGATGGACAGTTACAATGAGCAGTTCTTC,CASRTPMMDSYNEQFF
NA,TRBV25-1,few,TRBJ2-3,TGTGCCAGCACACCGGAGGCCACAGATACGCAGTATTTT,CASTPEATDTQYF
NA,TRBV20-1,few,TRBJ1-1,TGCAGTGCCTCCAAAGGGGAGAGGGAAGCTTTCTTT,CSASKGEREAFF
NA,TRBV29-1,NA,TRBJ2-2,TGCAGCGTTGACGGGGGCGGGAGCACCGGGGAGCTGTTTTTT,CSVDGGGSTGELFF
NA,TRBV12-3/TRBV12-4,once,TRBJ1-3,TGTGCCAGGGAACAGGGAAACACCATATATTTT,CAREQGNTIYF
NA,TRBV12-5,few,TRBJ2-2,TGTGCTAGTGGTTTGGTACAAGTTGGGGAGCTGTTTTTT,CASGLVQVGELFF
TRBD1,TRBV12-3/TRBV12-4,few,TRBJ1-1,TGTGCCAGCAGTTCCGGGACAGGGAGCAAAGCTTTCTTT,CASSSGTGSKAFF
NA,TRBV27,NA,TRBJ2-4,TGTGCCAGCAGTTTATCGCCTAATCTCTACGCCAAAAACATTCAGTACTTC,CASSLSPNLYAKNIQYF
NA,TRBV20-1,NA,TRBJ2-4,TGCAGTGCTGGAAAAGACAGCGCTTTAGCCAAAAACATTCAGTACTTC,CSAGKDSALAKNIQYF
TRBD2,TRBV20-1,few,TRBJ2-1,TGCAGTGCTCTAGCGGATATCTACAATGAGCAGTTCTTC,CSALADIYNEQFF
NA,TRBV10-1,NA,TRBJ2-7,TGCGCCAGCAGTGGACCAGTTACCTACGAGCAGTACTTC,CASSGPVTYEQYF
NA,TRBV6-1,few,TRBJ1-1,TGTGCCAGCAGTGAAAGGGCAGGGAGAGCTTTCTTT,CASSERAGRAFF
TRBD2,TRBV7-8,NA,TRBJ2-5,TGTGCCAGCAGCTTATCAGGGCGGGGGACGAAGGAGACCCAGTACTTC,CASSLSGRGTKETQYF
NA,TRBV5-1,many,TRBJ2-1,TGCGCCAGCAGCGCGGGTCAGGGCCTGGGGGGTGAGCAGTTCTTC,CASSAGQGLGGEQFF
TRBD2,TRBV10-3,few,TRBJ2-1,TGTGCCATCAGTTTAGCGGGAGAGGTGGGCAATGAGCAGTTCTTC,CAISLAGEVGNEQFF
NA,TRBV7-2,few,TRBJ2-1,TGTGCCAGCAGCTTAGGAGGAGGGACAGTGGGCAATGAGCAGTTCTTC,CASSLGGGTVGNEQFF
NA,TRBV5-1,NA,TRBJ1-1,TGCGCCAGCAGCTTCAATGGACAACCGAACACTGAAGCTTTCTTT,CASSFNGQPNTEAFF
TRBD2,TRBV9,many,TRBJ2-7,TGTGCCAGCAGCGTAGCTCCGGGACTAGCGGCCTACGAGCAGTACTTC,CASSVAPGLAAYEQYF